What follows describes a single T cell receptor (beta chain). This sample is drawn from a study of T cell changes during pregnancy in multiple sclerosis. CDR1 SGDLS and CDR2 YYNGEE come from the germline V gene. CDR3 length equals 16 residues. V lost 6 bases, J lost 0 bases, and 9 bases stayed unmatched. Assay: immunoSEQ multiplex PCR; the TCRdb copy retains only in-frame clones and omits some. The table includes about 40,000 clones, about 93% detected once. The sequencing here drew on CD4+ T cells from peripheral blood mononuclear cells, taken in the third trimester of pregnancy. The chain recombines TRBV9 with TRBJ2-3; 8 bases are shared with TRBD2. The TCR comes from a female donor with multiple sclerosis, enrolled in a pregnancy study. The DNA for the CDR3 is TGTGCCAGCACCACGGGGAGCGGGGGAAGCACAGATACGCAGTATTTT. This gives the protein CASTTGSGGSTDTQYF.